Shown below are 13 T cell receptor beta chains from a single sample sequenced in a study of T cells in Graves' hyperthyroidism and ophthalmopathy. The CDR3 regions of TCR beta were amplified from RNA transcripts. HTBI primers were the set used in a first-round RT-PCR of the TCR CDR3. MiXCR was run by TCRdb on the multiplex PCR reads, yielding one entry per CDR3 protein. The sample carries fewer than 250,000 distinct CDR3 sequences, around 24% recorded once. The sequenced material came from blood. These TCRs come from a woman between 35 and 50 years old with Graves' ophthalmopathy.

This clonotype was seen many times. In nucleotides, the CDR3 is TGCAGTGCGGCAGGGCGCGAGCAGTACTTC. Protein: CSAAGREQYF. This chain links TRBV20-1 with TRBJ2-7, with TRBD1 as a possible D gene (5 bases). Germline CDR1 DFQATT, CDR2 SNEGSKA (reference sequence). V was clipped by 6 bases and J by 6 bases, with 9 bases between them. The CDR3 consists of 10 residues.

This clonotype was recorded many times. This chain connects TRBV29-1 to TRBJ2-7; D ambiguous. The V end lost 6 bases, the J end lost 2 bases, and 17 bases lay between the germline ends. This CDR3 has 14 amino acids. The germline CDR1 and CDR2 sequences are SQVTM and ANQGSEA. Here the CDR3 DNA reads TGCAGCGTCGCTGCGACATACGCTACCTACGAGCAGTACTTC. Its translation: CSVAATYATYEQYF.

The table lists this clonotype with many counts. This sequence joins TRBV28 and TRBJ2-6; 8 bases align to TRBD2. The V gene end was trimmed by 5 bases and the J gene end by 3 bases; junction bases not matched to a gene: 9. From germline, CDR1 is MDHEN and CDR2 SYDVKM. The CDR3 is made up of 17 amino acids. The CDR3 DNA reads TGTGCCAGCAGTGGGGGTCCGGGAGGGCGTGGGGCCAACGTCCTGACTTTC. Amino acids: CASSGGPGGRGANVLTF.

This clonotype was recorded at least ten times. The chain recombines TRBV20-1 with TRBJ2-5, with a tentative D call TRBD2 (5 bases). Germline values: CDR1 DFQATT, CDR2 SNEGSKA (reference sequence). Trimming took off 5 bases at V and 5 bases at J, with 24 bases between the two ends. The CDR3 spans 16 residues. Here the CDR3 reads CSAYDLERSRRETQYF. The CDR3 DNA reads as TGCAGTGCTTATGATCTCGAGCGGTCCAGGCGGGAGACCCAGTACTTC.

This clonotype has a count of ten or more. This chain connects TRBV29-1 to TRBJ2-5; 11 bases line up with TRBD2. The CDR3 runs 14 residues. Unmatched junction bases numbered 4, after V lost 2 bases and J lost 5 bases. CDR1 and CDR2 from the germline V gene are SQVTM and ANQGSEA. The CDR3 loop is CSVEKLAGVETQYF. The CDR3 nucleotides read TGCAGCGTTGAAAAACTAGCGGGAGTGGAGACCCAGTACTTC.

This clonotype was observed many times. This chain links TRBV5-1 with TRBJ2-2, with 12 nucleotides matching TRBD2. Trimming took 0 bases from V and 0 from J; bases not matched to a gene: 0. This CDR3 spans 17 amino acids. Germline V lookup: CDR1 SGHRS, CDR2 YFSETQ. For the CDR3, the DNA is TGCGCCAGCAGCTTGGCTAGCGGGAGGGCGAACACCGGGGAGCTGTTTTTT. It encodes CASSLASGRANTGELFF.

Many counts were recorded for this clonotype. The gene calls are TRBV2 and TRBJ2-3, with 7 bases lining up with TRBD1. The germline gives CDR1 SNHLY, CDR2 FYNNEI. This CDR3 spans 14 amino acids. Trimming took 7 bases from V and 0 from J; bases not matched to a gene: 4. For the CDR3, the DNA is TGTGCCAGCATATGGGGACAGAGCACAGATACGCAGTATTTT. It is translated as CASIWGQSTDTQYF.

The sample holds a few counts of this clonotype. The chain is built from TRBV29-1 and TRBJ2-7, with 7 bases aligning to TRBD2. Germline loops: CDR1 SQVTM, CDR2 ANQGSEA. The J segment lost 2 bases and the V segment lost 1 base, leaving 8 bases of the junction unmatched. CDR3 length: 15 residues. CDR3 region: CSVEGGGGSPYEQYF. The CDR3 coding sequence is TGCAGCGTTGAAGGGGGGGGGGGGTCCCCCTACGAGCAGTACTTC.

This clonotype was seen many times. Given a much more abundant clone one base away, this may be a read error. The chain recombines TRBV2 with TRBJ2-7; no definite D call. The V gene's germline CDR1 is SNHLY and CDR2 FYNNEI. V was shortened by 4 bases and J by 5 bases, with 6 bases between the two germline ends. The CDR3 covers 11 residues. The CDR3 is CASSVGNEQYF. The CDR3 coding sequence is TGTGCCAGCAGTGTGGGGAACGAGCAGTACTTC.

This clonotype was found many times. The chain couples TRBV12-3 or TRBV12-4 to TRBJ2-7; the D is unclear. This CDR3 comprises 15 residues. Trimming left V 6 bases short and J 0 bases short, with 15 bases between. CDR3 amino acids: CASSRWAAHSYEQYF. The CDR3 region has the DNA TGTGCCAGCAGCCGCTGGGCGGCGCACTCCTACGAGCAGTACTTC.

In this sample, this clonotype turned up many times. The chain recombines TRBV7-9 with TRBJ2-7; D is unresolved. Deletions cut 1 base from V and 2 bases from J, with 12 bases between. This CDR3 is built from 15 residues. The germline gives CDR1 SEHNR, CDR2 FQNEAQ (reference sequence). CDR3 nucleotides: TGTGCCAGCAGCTTAGTCGAAAGGGCCCCCTACGAGCAGTACTTC. This codes for CASSLVERAPYEQYF.

This clonotype has at least ten counts. The chain joins TRBV11-2 to TRBJ1-1, with a weak D call TRBD1 (6 bases). In germline, CDR1 is SGHAT, CDR2 FQNNGV. V dropped 5 bases and J dropped 0 bases, with 16 bases sitting between them. The CDR3 sequence is 16 residues long. CDR3 residues: CASSLTWGLMNTEAFF. The CDR3, as DNA: TGTGCCAGCAGCCTTACCTGGGGGCTCATGAACACTGAAGCTTTCTTT.

This clonotype was observed at least ten times. This sequence joins TRBV2 and TRBJ2-5; 12 bases match TRBD2. Germline lookup yields CDR1 SNHLY and CDR2 FYNNEI. This CDR3 region has 15 residues. V was clipped by 6 bases and J by 4 bases; unmatched bases: 6. CDR3: CASSGPLAGGETQYF. The CDR3 DNA reads TGTGCCAGCAGCGGCCCACTAGCGGGGGGAGAGACCCAGTACTTC.